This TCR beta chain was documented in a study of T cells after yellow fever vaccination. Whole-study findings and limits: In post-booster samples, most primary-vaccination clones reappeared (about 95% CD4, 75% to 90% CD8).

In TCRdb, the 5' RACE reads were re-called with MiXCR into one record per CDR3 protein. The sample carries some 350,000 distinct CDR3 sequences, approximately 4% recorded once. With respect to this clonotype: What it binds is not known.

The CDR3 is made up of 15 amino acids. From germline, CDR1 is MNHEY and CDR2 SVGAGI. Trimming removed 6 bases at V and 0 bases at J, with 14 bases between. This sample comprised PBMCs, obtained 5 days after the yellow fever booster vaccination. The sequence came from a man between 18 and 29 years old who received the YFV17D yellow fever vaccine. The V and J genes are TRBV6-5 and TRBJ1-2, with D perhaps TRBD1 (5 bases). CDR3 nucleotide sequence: TGTGCCAGCAGGTCGGGACGGGGGTCTAACTATGGCTACACCTTC. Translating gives CASRSGRGSNYGYTF.